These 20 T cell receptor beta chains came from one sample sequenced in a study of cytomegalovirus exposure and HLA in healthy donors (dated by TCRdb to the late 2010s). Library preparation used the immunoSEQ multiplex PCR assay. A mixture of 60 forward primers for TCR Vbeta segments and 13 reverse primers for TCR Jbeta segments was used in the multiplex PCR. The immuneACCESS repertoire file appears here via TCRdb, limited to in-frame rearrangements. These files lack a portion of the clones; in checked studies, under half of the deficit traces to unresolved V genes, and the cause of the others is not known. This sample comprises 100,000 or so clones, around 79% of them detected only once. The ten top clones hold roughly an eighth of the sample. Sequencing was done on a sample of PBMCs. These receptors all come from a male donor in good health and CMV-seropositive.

The CDR3 sequence: CARGRQESNTEAFF. CDR3 in DNA: TGTGCCAGAGGGAGACAGGAATCGAACACTGAAGCTTTCTTT. The rearrangement links TRBV5-3 to TRBJ1-1, with D possibly matching TRBD1 (6 bases). TRBV5-3 carries the ORF label, with uncertain function. V shed 7 bases and J shed 1 base, with 14 bases lying between them. CDR3 size: 14 residues.

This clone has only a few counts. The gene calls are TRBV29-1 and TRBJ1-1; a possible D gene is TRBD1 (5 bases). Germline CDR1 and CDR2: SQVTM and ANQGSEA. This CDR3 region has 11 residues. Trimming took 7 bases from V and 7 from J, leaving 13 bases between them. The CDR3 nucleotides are TGCAGCGCGACGGTCGGGGGTGAAGCTTTCTTT. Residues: CSATVGGEAFF.

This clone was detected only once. CDR3 DNA: TGTGCCTCCTACAGGGGGGGAAACTATGGCTACACCTTC. It yields the protein CASYRGGNYGYTF. This rearrangement joins TRBV30 to TRBJ1-2; 8 nucleotides match TRBD1. Germline CDR1 and CDR2: GTSNPN and SVGIG (reference sequence). The CDR3 runs 13 residues. Trimming at V came to 7 bases and at J to 2 bases, leaving 6 bases not matched to a gene. Looking up the rest from reference TRBV30 and TRBJ1-2 gives the full variable domain: SQTIHQWPATLVQPVGSPLSLECTVEGTSNPNLYWYRQAAGRGLQLLFYSVGIGQISSEVPQNLSASRPQDRQFILSSKKLLLSDSGFYLCASYRGGNYGYTFGSGTRLTVV.

The CDR3 is CASSLDTGSSGANVLTF. The CDR3 DNA sequence: TGTGCCAGCAGCTTGGATACAGGTTCGTCTGGGGCCAACGTCCTGACTTTC. V and J are TRBV5-6 and TRBJ2-6, with D maybe TRBD1 (5 bases). V dropped 0 bases and J dropped 1 base, with 11 bases sitting between them. The germline gives CDR1 SGHDT, CDR2 YYEEEE. This CDR3 is built from 17 residues.

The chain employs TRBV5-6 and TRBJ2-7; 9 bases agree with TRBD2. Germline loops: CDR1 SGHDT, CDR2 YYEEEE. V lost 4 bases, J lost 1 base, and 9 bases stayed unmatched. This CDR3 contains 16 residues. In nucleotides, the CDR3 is TGTGCCAGCAGCACCGGGGCGGGGGGGCCTTCCTACGAGCAGTACTTC. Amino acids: CASSTGAGGPSYEQYF.

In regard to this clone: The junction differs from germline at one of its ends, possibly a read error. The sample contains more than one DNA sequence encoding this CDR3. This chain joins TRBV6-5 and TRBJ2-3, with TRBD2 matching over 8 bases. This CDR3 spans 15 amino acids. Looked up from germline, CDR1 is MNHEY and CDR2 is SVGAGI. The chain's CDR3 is CASSTGLVTTDTQYF. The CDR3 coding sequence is TGCGCCAGCAGTACGGGACTAGTGACCACGGATACGCAGTATTTT.

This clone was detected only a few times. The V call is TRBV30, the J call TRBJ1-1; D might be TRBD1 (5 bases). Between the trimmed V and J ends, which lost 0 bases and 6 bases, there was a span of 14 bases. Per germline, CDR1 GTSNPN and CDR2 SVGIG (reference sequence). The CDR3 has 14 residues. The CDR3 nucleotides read TGTGCCTGGAGTGTACGGTCCAGGGTAGCTGAAGCTTTCTTT. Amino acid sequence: CAWSVRSRVAEAFF.

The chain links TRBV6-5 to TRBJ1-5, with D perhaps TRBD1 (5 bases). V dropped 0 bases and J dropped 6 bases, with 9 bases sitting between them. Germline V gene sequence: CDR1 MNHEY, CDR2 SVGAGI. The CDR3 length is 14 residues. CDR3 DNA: TGTGCCAGCAGTTACTCCCAGGGCGGTCAGCCCCAGCATTTT. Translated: CASSYSQGGQPQHF.

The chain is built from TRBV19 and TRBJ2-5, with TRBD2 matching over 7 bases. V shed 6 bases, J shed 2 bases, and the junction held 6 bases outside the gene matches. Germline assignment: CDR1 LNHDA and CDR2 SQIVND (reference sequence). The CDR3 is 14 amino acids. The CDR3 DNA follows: TGTGCCAGTAGGGGCCGGGGGGAACAAGAGACCCAGTACTTC. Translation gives CASRGRGEQETQYF.

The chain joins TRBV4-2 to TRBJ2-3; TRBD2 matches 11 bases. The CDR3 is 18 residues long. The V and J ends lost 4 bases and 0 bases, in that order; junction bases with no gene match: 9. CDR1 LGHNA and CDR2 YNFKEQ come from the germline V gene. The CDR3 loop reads CASSRAIAGGPSTDTQYF. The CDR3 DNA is TGTGCCAGCAGCCGCGCTATAGCGGGGGGGCCTAGCACAGATACGCAGTATTTT.

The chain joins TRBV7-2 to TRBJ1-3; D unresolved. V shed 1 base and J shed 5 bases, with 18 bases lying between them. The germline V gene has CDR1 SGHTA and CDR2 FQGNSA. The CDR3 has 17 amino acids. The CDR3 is CASSLDGGRVYRNTIYF. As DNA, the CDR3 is TGTGCCAGCAGCTTAGATGGAGGAAGGGTTTATAGAAACACCATATATTTT.

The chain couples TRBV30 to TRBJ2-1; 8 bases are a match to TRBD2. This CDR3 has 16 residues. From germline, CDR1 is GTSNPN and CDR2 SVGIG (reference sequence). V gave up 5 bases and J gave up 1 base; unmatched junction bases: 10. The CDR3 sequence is CAWGGGGGGSYNEQFF. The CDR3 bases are TGTGCCTGGGGAGGGGGGGGCGGGGGGTCCTACAATGAGCAGTTCTTC.

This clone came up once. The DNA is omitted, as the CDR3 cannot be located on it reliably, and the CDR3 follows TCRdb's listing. CDR3 in amino acids: CASSSSGVRERTEAFF. The J gene is TRBJ1-1, the V gene TRBV27. The CDR3 length equals 16 residues, ends included. Germline loops: CDR1 MNHEY, CDR2 SMNVEV (reference sequence).

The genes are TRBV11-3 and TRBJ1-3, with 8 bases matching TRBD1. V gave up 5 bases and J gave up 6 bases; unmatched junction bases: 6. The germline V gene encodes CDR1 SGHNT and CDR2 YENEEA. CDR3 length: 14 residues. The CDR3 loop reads CASSRDRLPNTIYF. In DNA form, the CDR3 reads TGTGCCAGCAGCCGGGACAGGCTTCCAAACACCATATATTTT.

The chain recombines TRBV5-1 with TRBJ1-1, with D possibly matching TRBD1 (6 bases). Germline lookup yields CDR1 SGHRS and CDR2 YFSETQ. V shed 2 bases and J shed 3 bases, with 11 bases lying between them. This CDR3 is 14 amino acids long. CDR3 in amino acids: CASSFSGADTEAFF. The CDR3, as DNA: TGCGCCAGCAGCTTCTCAGGGGCGGACACTGAAGCTTTCTTT.

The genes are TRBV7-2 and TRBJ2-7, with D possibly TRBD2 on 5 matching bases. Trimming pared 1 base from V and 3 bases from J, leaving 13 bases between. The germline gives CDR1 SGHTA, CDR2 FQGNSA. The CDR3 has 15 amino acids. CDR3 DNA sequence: TGTGCCAGCAGCTTAGTAGGGCGAGGAGGCTACGAGCAGTACTTC. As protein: CASSLVGRGGYEQYF.

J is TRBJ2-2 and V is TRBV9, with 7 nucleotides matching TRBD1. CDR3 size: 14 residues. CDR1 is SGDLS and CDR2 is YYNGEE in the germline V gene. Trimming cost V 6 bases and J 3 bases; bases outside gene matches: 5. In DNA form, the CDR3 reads TGTGCCAGCACCAGGGGGTCGGACACCGGGGAGCTGTTTTTT. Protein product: CASTRGSDTGELFF.

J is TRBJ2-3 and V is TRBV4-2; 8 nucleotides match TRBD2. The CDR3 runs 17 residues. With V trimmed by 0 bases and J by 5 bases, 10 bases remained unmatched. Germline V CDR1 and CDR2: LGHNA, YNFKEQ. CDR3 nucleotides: TGTGCCAGCAGCCAAGAAGTAAGCGGGGGTGGTAAAGATACGCAGTATTTT. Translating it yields CASSQEVSGGGKDTQYF.

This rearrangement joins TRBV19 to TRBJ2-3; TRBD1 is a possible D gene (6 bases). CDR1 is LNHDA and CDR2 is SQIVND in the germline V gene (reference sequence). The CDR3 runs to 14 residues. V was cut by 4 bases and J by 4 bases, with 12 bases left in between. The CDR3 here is CASSTTGLSDTQYF. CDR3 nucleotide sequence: TGTGCCAGTAGTACGACAGGTTTATCAGATACGCAGTATTTT.

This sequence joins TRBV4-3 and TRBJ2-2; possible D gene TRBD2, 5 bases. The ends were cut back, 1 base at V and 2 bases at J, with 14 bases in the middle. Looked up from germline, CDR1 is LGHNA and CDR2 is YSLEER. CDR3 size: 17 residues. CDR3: CASSQALTSQNTGELFF. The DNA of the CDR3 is TGCGCCAGCAGCCAAGCCCTCACTAGTCAAAACACCGGGGAGCTGTTTTTT.